The 14 T cell receptor beta chains below all came from one sample that was sequenced in a study of neurological immune-mediated disorders. TCRdb called the 5' RACE reads again in MiXCR, with one record for every CDR3 protein. The sample lists tens of thousands of distinct CDR3 sequences, around 3% occurring once. Source material: PBMCs. The origin of the receptors is a middle-aged man with multiple sclerosis.

V usage is TRBV5-1 and J usage is TRBJ2-2, with TRBD1 identical over 9 bases. Germline values: CDR1 SGHRS, CDR2 YFSETQ. The CDR3 length is 14 residues. V gave up 2 bases and J gave up 5 bases; unmatched junction bases: 1. The CDR3 loop is CASSLQGATGELFF. CDR3 sequence (DNA): TGCGCCAGCAGCTTACAGGGGGCAACCGGGGAGCTGTTTTTT.

Ten or more counts support this clonotype. The chain employs TRBV5-5 and TRBJ1-5, with D perhaps TRBD1 (5 bases). Looked up from germline, CDR1 is SGHKS and CDR2 is YYEKEE (reference sequence). The CDR3 has 15 residues. V was trimmed by 5 bases and J by 4 bases, leaving 16 bases between them. CDR3 sequence: CASRISGTENQPQHF. In DNA form, the CDR3 reads TGTGCCAGCAGGATATCCGGGACGGAGAATCAGCCCCAGCATTTT.

The CDR3 region is CASSPVGQKNTEAFF. The CDR3 DNA is TGTGCCAGCTCACCAGTCGGACAGAAGAACACTGAAGCTTTCTTT. The genes are TRBV18 and TRBJ1-1, with TRBD1 as a possible D gene (6 bases). Trimming removed 2 bases from V and 1 base from J, with 11 bases in between. Germline CDR1 reads KGHSH; CDR2 reads LQKENI. The CDR3 runs to 15 residues.

Concerning this clonotype: One end of the junction varies from germline; a read error may be responsible. The genes are TRBV6-5 and TRBJ1-1; possibly TRBD1 for D (5 bases). The CDR3 runs 12 residues. The V gene's germline CDR1 is MNHEY and CDR2 SVGAGI. CDR3 nucleotide sequence: TGTGACAGCAGTAAATCTGGGGGTGAAGCTTTCTTT. This codes for CDSSKSGGEAFF.

At least ten counts were recorded for this clonotype. V is TRBV6-5 and J is TRBJ2-7; 7 bases align to TRBD1. CDR1 is MNHEY, CDR2 SVGAGI, per germline. J was trimmed by 0 bases and V by 5 bases; bases with no gene match: 10. The CDR3 runs 16 residues. CDR3 coding DNA: TGTGCCAGCAGTAACCGCCTACAGGGGAGCTCCTACGAGCAGTACTTC. Protein: CASSNRLQGSSYEQYF.

A note on this clonotype: A much more abundant neighbour one base away suggests this may be a read error. The CDR3 bases are TGTGCCAGCGCCAAGGCAGATAAGCAGTATTTT. Residues: CASAKADKQYF. The V and J genes are TRBV11-1 and TRBJ2-3; D unresolved. The CDR3 covers 11 residues. Germline CDR1 SGHAT, CDR2 FQDESV (reference sequence).

For this clonotype: This CDR3 is missing its conserved last phenylalanine or tryptophan, likely due to a read error. The chain uses TRBV20-1 and TRBJ2-1; 9 positions agree with TRBD2. Germline loops: CDR1 DFQATT, CDR2 SNEGSKA (reference sequence). The CDR3 has 16 residues. V was clipped by 0 bases and J by 5 bases; unmatched bases: 8. The CDR3 coding sequence is TGCAGTGCTAGAGATCCCAGCGGGAGGAACCACAATGAGCAGTTCAAC. Translated: CSARDPSGRNHNEQFN.

This clonotype was seen many times. The chain has TRBV10-3 and TRBJ2-5, with 7 bases matching TRBD2. This CDR3 is 13 amino acids long. The germline V gene encodes CDR1 ENHRY and CDR2 SYGVKD. The V gene end was trimmed by 3 bases and the J gene end by 5 bases; junction bases not matched to a gene: 3. CDR3: CAISERGEETQYF. As DNA, the CDR3 is TGTGCCATCAGTGAACGGGGGGAGGAGACCCAGTACTTC.

This clonotype was counted many times. The chain is built from TRBV15 and TRBJ2-3; TRBD2 aligns across 8 bases. V was pared by 3 bases and J by 5 bases, with 10 bases of the junction left unmatched. Germline CDR1 reads LNHNV; CDR2 reads YYDKDF (reference sequence). The CDR3 has 16 amino acids. CDR3 nucleotides: TGTGCCACCAGCAGTGGACTAGCCCAACTAGGAGATACGCAGTATTTT. Encoded protein: CATSSGLAQLGDTQYF.

This clonotype was recorded many times. The J gene is TRBJ2-1, the V gene TRBV7-2; 14 nucleotides line up with TRBD2. Germline lookup yields CDR1 SGHTA and CDR2 FQGNSA. The V gene end was trimmed by 4 bases and the J gene end by 4 bases; junction bases not matched to a gene: 3. This CDR3 spans 16 amino acids. CDR3 sequence: CASSSTSGGDYNEQFF. The CDR3 DNA reads as TGTGCCAGCAGCTCGACTAGCGGGGGGGATTACAATGAGCAGTTCTTC.

This clonotype occurred many times. This chain uses TRBV5-1 with TRBJ2-6; D not certain. Germline CDR1 SGHRS, CDR2 YFSETQ. CDR3 length: 15 residues. V dropped 0 bases and J dropped 3 bases, with 7 bases sitting between them. The CDR3 reads CASSLAPGGANVLTF. Written as DNA, the CDR3 is TGCGCCAGCAGCTTGGCCCCAGGTGGGGCCAACGTCCTGACTTTC. The full variable domain, rest sourced from reference TRBV5-1 and TRBJ2-6, is KAGVTQTPRYLIKTRGQQVTLSCSPISGHRSVSWYQQTPGQGLQFLFEYFSETQRNKGNFPGRFSGRQFSNSRSEMNVSTLELGDSALYLCASSLAPGGANVLTFGAGSRLTVL.

This clonotype was detected ten times or more. The CDR3 is CSARGWGKDYGYTF. The CDR3 DNA reads as TGCAGTGCTAGAGGTTGGGGGAAGGACTATGGCTACACCTTC. V gene TRBV20-1 combines with J gene TRBJ1-2, with D possibly being TRBD1 (5 bases). In germline, CDR1 is DFQATT, CDR2 SNEGSKA (reference sequence). This CDR3 has 14 amino acids. V was pared by 1 base and J by 3 bases, with 12 bases between.

This clonotype was seen ten or more times. V usage is TRBV5-1 and J usage is TRBJ2-6; a weak D match, TRBD1 (5 bases). The CDR3 has 15 residues. The V gene's germline CDR1 is SGHRS and CDR2 YFSETQ. Trimming left V 0 bases short and J 2 bases short, with 6 bases between. CDR3: CASSLVGAGANVLTF. CDR3 coding DNA: TGCGCCAGCAGCTTGGTAGGGGCTGGGGCCAACGTCCTGACTTTC.

This clonotype has at least ten counts. The chain uses TRBV6-6 and TRBJ2-1; 13 bases are shared with TRBD2. This CDR3 spans 16 amino acids. V was clipped by 9 bases and J by 9 bases; unmatched bases: 14. Per the germline V gene, CDR1 is MNHNY and CDR2 is SVGAGI (reference sequence). The CDR3: CASLLTGTSGVGEQFF. As DNA, the CDR3 is TGTGCCAGTTTGTTAACCGGGACTAGCGGGGTGGGTGAGCAGTTCTTC.